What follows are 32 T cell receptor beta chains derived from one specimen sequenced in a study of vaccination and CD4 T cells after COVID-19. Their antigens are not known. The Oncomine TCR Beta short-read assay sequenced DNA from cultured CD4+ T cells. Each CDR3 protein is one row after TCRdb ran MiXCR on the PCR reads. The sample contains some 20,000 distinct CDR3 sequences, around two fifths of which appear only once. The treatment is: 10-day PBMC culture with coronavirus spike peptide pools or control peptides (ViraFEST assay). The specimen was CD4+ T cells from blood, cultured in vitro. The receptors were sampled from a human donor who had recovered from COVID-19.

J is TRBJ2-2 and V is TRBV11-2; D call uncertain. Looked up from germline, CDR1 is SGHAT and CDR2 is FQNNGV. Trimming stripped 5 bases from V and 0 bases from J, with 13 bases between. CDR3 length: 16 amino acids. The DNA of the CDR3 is TGTGCCAGCAGCCCCCTGGCCGGATCGAACACCGGGGAGCTGTTTTTT. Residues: CASSPLAGSNTGELFF.

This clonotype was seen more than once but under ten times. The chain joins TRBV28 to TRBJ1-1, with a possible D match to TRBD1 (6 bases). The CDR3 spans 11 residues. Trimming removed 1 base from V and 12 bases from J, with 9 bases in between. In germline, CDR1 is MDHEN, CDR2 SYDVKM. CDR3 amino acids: CASSLSRGSFF. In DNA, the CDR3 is TGTGCCAGCAGTTTATCCAGGGGTTCTTTCTTT.

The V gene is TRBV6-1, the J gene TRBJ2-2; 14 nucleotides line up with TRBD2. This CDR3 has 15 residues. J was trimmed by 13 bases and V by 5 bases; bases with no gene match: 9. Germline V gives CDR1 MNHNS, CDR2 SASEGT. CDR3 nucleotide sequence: TGTGCCAGCAGTCAGGGACTAGCGGGGGTGGGTTGGCTGTTTTTT. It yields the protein CASSQGLAGVGWLFF.

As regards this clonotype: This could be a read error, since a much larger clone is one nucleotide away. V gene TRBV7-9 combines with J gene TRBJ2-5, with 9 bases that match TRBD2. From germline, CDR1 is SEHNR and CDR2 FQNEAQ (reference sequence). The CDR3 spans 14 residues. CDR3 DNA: TGTGCCACCAGTAGCGGGGGCCCAGACGAGACCCAGTGCTTC. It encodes CATSSGGPDETQCF.

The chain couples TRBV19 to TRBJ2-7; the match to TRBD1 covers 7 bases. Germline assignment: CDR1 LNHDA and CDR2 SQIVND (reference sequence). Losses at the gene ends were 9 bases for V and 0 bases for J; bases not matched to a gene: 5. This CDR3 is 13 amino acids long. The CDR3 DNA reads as TGTGCCAGCAGCCGGGACAGCTCCTACGAGCAGTACTTC. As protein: CASSRDSSYEQYF.

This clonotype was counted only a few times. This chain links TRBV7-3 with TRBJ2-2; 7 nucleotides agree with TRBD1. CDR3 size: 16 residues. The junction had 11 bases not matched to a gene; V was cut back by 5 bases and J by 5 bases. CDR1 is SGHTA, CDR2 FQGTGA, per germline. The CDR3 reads CASSRLMAGGTGELFF. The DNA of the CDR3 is TGTGCCAGCAGCCGATTGATGGCAGGGGGAACCGGGGAGCTGTTTTTT.

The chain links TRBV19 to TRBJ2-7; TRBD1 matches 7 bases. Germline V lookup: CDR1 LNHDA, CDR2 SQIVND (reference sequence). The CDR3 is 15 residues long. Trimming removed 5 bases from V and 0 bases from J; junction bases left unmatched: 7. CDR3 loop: CASSPGTVSSYEQYF. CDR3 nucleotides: TGTGCCAGTAGTCCCGGGACAGTAAGCTCCTACGAGCAGTACTTC.

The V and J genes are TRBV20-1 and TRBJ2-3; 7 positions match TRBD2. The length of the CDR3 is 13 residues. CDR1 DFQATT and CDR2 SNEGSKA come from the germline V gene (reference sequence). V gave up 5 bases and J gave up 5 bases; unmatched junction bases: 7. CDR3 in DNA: TGCAGTGCTTGCGGGAGTAATGGAGATACGCAGTATTTT. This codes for CSACGSNGDTQYF.

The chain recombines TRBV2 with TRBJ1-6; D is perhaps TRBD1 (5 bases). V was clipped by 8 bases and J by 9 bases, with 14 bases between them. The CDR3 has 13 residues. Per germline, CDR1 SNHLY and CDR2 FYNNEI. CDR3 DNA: TGTGCCAGCGGTCAGGGAGAGATTTCACCCCTCCACTTT. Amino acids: CASGQGEISPLHF.

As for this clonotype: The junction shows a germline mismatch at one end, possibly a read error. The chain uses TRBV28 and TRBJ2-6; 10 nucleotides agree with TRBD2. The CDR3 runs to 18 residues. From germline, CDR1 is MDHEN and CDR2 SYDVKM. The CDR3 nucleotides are TGCGCCAGCAGTGTCATGGGACTAGCGAACTCTGGGGCCAACGTCCTGACTTTC. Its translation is CASSVMGLANSGANVLTF.

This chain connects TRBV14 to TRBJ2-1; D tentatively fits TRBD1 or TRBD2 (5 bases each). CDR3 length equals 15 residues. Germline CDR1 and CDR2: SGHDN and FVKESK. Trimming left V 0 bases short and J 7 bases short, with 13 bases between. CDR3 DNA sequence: TGTGCCAGCAGCCAAGATTGGGTTGGGGGAAATGAGCAGTTCTTC. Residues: CASSQDWVGGNEQFF.

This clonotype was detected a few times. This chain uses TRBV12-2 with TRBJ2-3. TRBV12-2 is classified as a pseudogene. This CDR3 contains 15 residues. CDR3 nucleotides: TGTGCAAGTCGCTCCAATCTAGGCGGCACAGATACGCAGTATTTT. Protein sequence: CASRSNLGGTDTQYF.

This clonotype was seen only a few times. In DNA, the CDR3 is TGTGCCAGCAGCACCCTAACAGGGACCGAGCAGTACTTC. Its translation is CASSTLTGTEQYF. The rearrangement joins TRBV11-3 to TRBJ2-7; a weak D match, TRBD1 (6 bases). The V gene lost 5 bases and the J gene lost 6 bases, with 14 bases spanning the gap. The CDR3 has 13 residues. Germline V gene lookup returns CDR1 SGHNT and CDR2 YENEEA.

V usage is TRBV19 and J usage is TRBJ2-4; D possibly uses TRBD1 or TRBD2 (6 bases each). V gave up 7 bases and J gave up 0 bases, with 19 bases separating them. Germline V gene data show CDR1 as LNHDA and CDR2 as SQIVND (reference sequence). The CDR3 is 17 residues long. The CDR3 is CASKGGYSPLAKNIQYF. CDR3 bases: TGTGCCAGTAAAGGGGGGTATAGCCCACTAGCCAAAAACATTCAGTACTTC.

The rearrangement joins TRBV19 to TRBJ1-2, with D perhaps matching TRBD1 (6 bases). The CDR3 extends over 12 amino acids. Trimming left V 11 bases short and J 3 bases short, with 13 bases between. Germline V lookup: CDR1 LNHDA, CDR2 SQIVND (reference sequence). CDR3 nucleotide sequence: TGTGCCGGATCGACAGGCTACTATGGCTACACCTTC. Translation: CAGSTGYYGYTF.

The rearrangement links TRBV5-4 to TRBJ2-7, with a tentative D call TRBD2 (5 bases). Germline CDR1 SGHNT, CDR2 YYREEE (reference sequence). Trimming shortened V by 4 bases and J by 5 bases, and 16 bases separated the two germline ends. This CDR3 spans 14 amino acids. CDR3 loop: CASSRGLAVDEQYF. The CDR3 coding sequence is TGTGCCAGCAGCCGGGGTCTAGCTGTCGACGAGCAGTACTTC.

CDR3 nucleotides: TGTGCCAGCAGCCAAGCCGACAGGAGTAGTGGCTACACCTTC. Its protein product is CASSQADRSSGYTF. This rearrangement joins TRBV4-2 to TRBJ1-2; weak D call: TRBD1 (6 bases). The germline CDR1 and CDR2 sequences are LGHNA and YNFKEQ. This CDR3 spans 14 amino acids. The ends were cut back, 1 base at V and 7 bases at J, with 13 bases in the middle.

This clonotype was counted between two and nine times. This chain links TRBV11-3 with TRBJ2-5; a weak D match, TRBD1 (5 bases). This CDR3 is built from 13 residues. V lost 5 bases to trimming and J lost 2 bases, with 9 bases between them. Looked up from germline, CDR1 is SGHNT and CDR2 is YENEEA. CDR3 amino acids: CASSPGNQETQYF. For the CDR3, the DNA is TGTGCCAGCAGCCCAGGGAATCAAGAGACCCAGTACTTC.

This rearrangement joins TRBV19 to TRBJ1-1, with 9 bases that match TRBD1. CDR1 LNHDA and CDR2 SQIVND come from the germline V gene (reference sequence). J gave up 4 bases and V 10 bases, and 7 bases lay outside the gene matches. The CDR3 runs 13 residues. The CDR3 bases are TGTGCCACCCGGGACAGGGCAGGCACTGAAGCTTTCTTT. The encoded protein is CATRDRAGTEAFF.

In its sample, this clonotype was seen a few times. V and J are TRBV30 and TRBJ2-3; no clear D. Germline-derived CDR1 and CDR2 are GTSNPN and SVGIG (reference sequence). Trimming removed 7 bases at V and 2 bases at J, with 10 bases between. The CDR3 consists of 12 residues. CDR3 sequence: CASPSSTDTQYF. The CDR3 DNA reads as TGTGCCTCCCCTTCTTCCACAGATACGCAGTATTTT.

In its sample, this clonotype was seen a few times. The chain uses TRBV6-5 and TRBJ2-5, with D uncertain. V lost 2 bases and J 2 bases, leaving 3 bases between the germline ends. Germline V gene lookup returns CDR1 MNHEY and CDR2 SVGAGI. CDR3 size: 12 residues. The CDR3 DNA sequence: TGTGCCAGCAGTTACAGACAAGAGACCCAGTACTTC. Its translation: CASSYRQETQYF.

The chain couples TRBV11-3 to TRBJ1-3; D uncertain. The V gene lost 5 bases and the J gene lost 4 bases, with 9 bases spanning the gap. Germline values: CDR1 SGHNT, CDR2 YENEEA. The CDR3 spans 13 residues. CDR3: CASSTGSGNTIYF. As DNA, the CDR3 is TGTGCCAGCAGCACGGGCTCAGGAAACACCATATATTTT.

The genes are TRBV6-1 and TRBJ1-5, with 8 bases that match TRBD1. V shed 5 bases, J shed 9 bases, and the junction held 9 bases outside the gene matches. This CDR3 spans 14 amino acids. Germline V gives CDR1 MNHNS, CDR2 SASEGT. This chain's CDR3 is CASSPRQGRMPQHF. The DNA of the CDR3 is TGTGCCAGCAGTCCACGACAGGGGAGAATGCCCCAGCATTTT.

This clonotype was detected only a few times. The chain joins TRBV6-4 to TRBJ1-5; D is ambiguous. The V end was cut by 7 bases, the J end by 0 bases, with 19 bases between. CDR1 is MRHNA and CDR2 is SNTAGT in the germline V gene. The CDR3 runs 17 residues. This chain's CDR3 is CASTNRLTLCSNQPQHF. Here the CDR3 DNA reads TGTGCCAGCACCAACCGCCTGACCCTTTGTAGCAATCAGCCCCAGCATTTT.

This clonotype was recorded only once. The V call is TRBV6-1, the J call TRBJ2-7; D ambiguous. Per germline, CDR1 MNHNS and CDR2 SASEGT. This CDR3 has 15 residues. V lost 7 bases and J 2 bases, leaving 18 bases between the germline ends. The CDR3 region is CASTTGGVGPYEQYF. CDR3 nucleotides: TGTGCCAGCACCACCGGTGGGGTTGGGCCCTACGAGCAGTACTTC.

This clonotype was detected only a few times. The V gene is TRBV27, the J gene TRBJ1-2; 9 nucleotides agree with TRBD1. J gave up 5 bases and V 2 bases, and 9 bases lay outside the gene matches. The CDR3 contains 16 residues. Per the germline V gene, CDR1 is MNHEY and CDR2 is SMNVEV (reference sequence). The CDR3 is CASSLIASTGGYGYTF. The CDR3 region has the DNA TGTGCCAGCAGTTTAATAGCCTCGACAGGGGGATATGGCTACACCTTC.

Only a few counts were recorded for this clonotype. As DNA, the CDR3 is TGTGCCAGCAGTCGCGGGGCGCACGGCTATGGCTACACCTTC. Its translation is CASSRGAHGYGYTF. This sequence joins TRBV6-1 and TRBJ1-2; TRBD1 might be the D (5 bases). Germline V gene lookup returns CDR1 MNHNS and CDR2 SASEGT. V was clipped by 5 bases and J by 4 bases, with 14 bases between them. The CDR3 runs 14 residues.

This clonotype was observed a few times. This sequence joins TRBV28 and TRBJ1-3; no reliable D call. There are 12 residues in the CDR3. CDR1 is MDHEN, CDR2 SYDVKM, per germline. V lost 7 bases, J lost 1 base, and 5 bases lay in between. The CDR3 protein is CASTHSGNTIYF. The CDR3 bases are TGTGCCAGCACTCATTCTGGAAACACCATATATTTT.

In DNA form, the CDR3 reads TGTGCCAGCCAATGGACAGGCGGGGGCGACTATGGCTACACCTTC. Protein product: CASQWTGGGDYGYTF. The rearrangement links TRBV6-1 to TRBJ1-2, with 7 bases that match TRBD1. V trimming: 8 bases; J trimming: 3 bases; junction bases outside the gene matches: 12. The length of the CDR3 is 15 residues. The germline V gene encodes CDR1 MNHNS and CDR2 SASEGT.

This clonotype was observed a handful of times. CDR3 protein: CASSLMRGNTEAFF. Written as DNA, the CDR3 is TGTGCCAGCAGCTTAATGCGTGGGAACACTGAAGCTTTCTTT. The chain has TRBV7-9 and TRBJ1-1; D not resolved. Germline values: CDR1 SEHNR, CDR2 FQNEAQ (reference sequence). The CDR3 is 14 amino acids. V was pared by 2 bases and J by 1 base, with 8 bases between.

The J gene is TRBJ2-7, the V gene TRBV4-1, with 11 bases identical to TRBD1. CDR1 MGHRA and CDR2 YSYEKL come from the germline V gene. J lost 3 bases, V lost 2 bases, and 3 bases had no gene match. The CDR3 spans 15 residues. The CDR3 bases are TGCGCCAGCAGCCAATTGGGACAGGGGGTCTACGAGCAGTACTTC. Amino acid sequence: CASSQLGQGVYEQYF.

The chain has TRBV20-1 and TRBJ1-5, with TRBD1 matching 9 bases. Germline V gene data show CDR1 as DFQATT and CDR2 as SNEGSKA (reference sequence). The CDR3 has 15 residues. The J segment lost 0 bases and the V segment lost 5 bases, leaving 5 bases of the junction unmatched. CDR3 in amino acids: CSALQGASSNQPQHF. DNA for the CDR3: TGCAGTGCTTTACAGGGGGCAAGTAGCAATCAGCCCCAGCATTTT.